One sample yielded the 10 T cell receptor beta chains listed below, sequenced in a study of cytotoxic CD8 clonotypes in ibrutinib-treated CLL. Libraries were prepared by immunoSEQ multiplex PCR; TCRdb keeps only in-frame clonotypes and omits some of them. The table has around 200,000 clones, around 70% seen once; the top ten hold about 6.4%. The sample was PBMCs, taken after 12 months of ibrutinib treatment. The receptors derive from a human donor with chronic lymphocytic leukemia.

To note about this clone: One end of the junction is discordant with germline, which a read error may explain. The J gene is TRBJ2-7, the V gene TRBV7-7; 7 nucleotides line up with TRBD1. CDR3 length: 14 residues. Germline assignment: CDR1 SSHAT and CDR2 FNYEAQ (reference sequence). CDR3 region: CASSLQQGSNEQYF. The DNA of the CDR3 is TGTGCTAGCAGCTTGCAACAGGGGAGCAACGAGCAGTACTTC.

Comment on this clone: This may come from a read error, since a much larger clone is one base off. The V call is TRBV18, the J call TRBJ2-3; D is uncertain. Germline-derived CDR1 and CDR2 are KGHSH and LQKENI. The CDR3 contains 12 residues. V was shortened by 3 bases and J by 2 bases, with 3 bases between the two germline ends. This CDR3 is CASSPNTDTQYF. The CDR3 nucleotides are TGTGCCAGCTCACCTAACACAGATACGCAGTATTTT. The variable domain in full, completed from reference TRBV18 and TRBJ2-3, reads NAGVMQNPRHLVRRRGQEARLRCSPMKGHSHVYWYRQLPEEGLKFMVYLQKENIIDESGMPKERFSAEFPKEGPSILRIQQVVRGDSAAYFCASSPNTDTQYFGPGTRLTVL.

V and J are TRBV7-3 and TRBJ2-7, with TRBD1 matching over 8 bases. The trim removed 6 bases at V and 2 bases at J, leaving 3 bases unmatched. Per germline, CDR1 SGHTA and CDR2 FQGTGA. This CDR3 region has 13 residues. The DNA of the CDR3 is TGTGCCAGCAGGGGGACAGGAACCTACGAGCAGTACTTC. Translated, it gives CASRGTGTYEQYF.

CDR3 loop: CASKPIQFKAPYF. The CDR3 DNA reads TGTGCCAGCAAACCAATCCAGTTTAAGGCCCCGTATTTT. The chain has TRBV27 and TRBJ2-3; D is uncertain. CDR1 and CDR2 from the germline V gene are MNHEY and SMNVEV (reference sequence). Deletions cut 7 bases from V and 14 bases from J, with 22 bases between. The CDR3 has 13 residues.

The chain has TRBV7-2 and TRBJ1-2, with TRBD1 matching over 7 bases. The V gene end was trimmed by 5 bases and the J gene end by 5 bases; junction bases not matched to a gene: 14. The CDR3 spans 16 residues. From germline, CDR1 is SGHTA and CDR2 FQGNSA. The CDR3 DNA follows: TGTGCCAGCAGCGCGAGCTCTACCGGGACAGTTTATGGCTACACCTTC. It encodes CASSASSTGTVYGYTF.

The chain combines TRBV4-3 with TRBJ2-7, with TRBD2 matching 10 bases. Germline V gene data show CDR1 as LGHNA and CDR2 as YSLEER. Trimming at V came to 2 bases and at J to 3 bases, leaving 4 bases not matched to a gene. The CDR3 runs 15 residues. The CDR3, as DNA: TGCGCCAGCAGCCAATCTAGCGGGAGTGACTACGAGCAGTACTTC. Amino acids: CASSQSSGSDYEQYF.

The chain uses TRBV30 and TRBJ1-5; D is uncertain. Germline V gene lookup returns CDR1 GTSNPN and CDR2 SVGIG (reference sequence). The CDR3 extends over 13 amino acids. Trimming removed 0 bases at V and 9 bases at J, with 12 bases between. The chain's CDR3 is CAWSVKGTSPQHF. Written as DNA, the CDR3 is TGTGCCTGGAGTGTTAAGGGAACCTCGCCCCAGCATTTT. Looking up the rest from reference TRBV30 and TRBJ1-5 gives the full variable domain: SQTIHQWPATLVQPVGSPLSLECTVEGTSNPNLYWYRQAAGRGLQLLFYSVGIGQISSEVPQNLSASRPQDRQFILSSKKLLLSDSGFYLCAWSVKGTSPQHFGDGTRLSIL.

This clone has just a few counts. The V and J genes are TRBV6-1 and TRBJ2-7; 10 bases line up with TRBD2. Trimming removed 6 bases from V and 3 bases from J; junction bases left unmatched: 8. Germline loops: CDR1 MNHNS, CDR2 SASEGT. CDR3 length: 15 amino acids. The CDR3 reads CASSPVAGGVYEQYF. CDR3 sequence (DNA): TGTGCCAGCAGCCCTGTAGCGGGAGGTGTCTACGAGCAGTACTTC.

This clone has a handful of counts. Other DNA sequences in this specimen translate into the identical CDR3. The rearrangement uses TRBV6-5 and TRBJ1-3; 9 positions match TRBD1. V lost 6 bases to trimming and J lost 0 bases; unmatched junction nucleotides: 0. CDR3 length equals 14 residues. Germline V gives CDR1 MNHEY, CDR2 SVGAGI. The CDR3 sequence is CASRTGGSGNTIYF. The CDR3 bases are TGTGCCAGCAGGACAGGGGGCTCTGGAAACACCATATATTTT.

V gene TRBV5-1 combines with J gene TRBJ2-2, with 15 nucleotides matching TRBD2. This CDR3 is built from 20 residues. Germline CDR1 reads SGHRS; CDR2 reads YFSETQ. V trimming: 4 bases; J trimming: 0 bases; junction bases outside the gene matches: 10. The CDR3 DNA is TGCGCCAGCAGCCCATACAGGGGACTAGCGGGGGGAGCGAACACCGGGGAGCTGTTTTTT. Encoded protein: CASSPYRGLAGGANTGELFF.